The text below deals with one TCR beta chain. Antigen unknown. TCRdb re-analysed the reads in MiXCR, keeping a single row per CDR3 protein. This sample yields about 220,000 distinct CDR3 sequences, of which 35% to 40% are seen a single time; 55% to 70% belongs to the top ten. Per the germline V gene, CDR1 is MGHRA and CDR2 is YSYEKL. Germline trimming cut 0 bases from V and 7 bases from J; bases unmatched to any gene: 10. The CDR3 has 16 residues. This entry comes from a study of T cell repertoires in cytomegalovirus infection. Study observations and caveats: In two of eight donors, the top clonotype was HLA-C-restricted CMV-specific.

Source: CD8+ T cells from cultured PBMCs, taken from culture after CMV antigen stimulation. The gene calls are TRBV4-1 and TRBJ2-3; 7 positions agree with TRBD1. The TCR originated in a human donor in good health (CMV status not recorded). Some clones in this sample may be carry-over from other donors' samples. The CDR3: CASSQDEGARTHTQYF. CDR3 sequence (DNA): TGCGCCAGCAGCCAAGATGAGGGGGCGAGGACTCATACGCAGTATTTT.